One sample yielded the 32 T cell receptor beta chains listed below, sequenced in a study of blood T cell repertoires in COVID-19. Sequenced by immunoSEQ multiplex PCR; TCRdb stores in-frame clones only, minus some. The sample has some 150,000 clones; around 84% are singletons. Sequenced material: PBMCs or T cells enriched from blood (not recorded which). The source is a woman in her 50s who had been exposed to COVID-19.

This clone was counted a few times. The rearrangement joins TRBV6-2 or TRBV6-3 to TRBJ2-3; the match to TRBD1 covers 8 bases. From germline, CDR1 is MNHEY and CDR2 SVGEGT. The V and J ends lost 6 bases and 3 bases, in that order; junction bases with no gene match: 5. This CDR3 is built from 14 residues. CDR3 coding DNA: TGTGCCAGCAGCAGACAGGGGTGGACAGATACGCAGTATTTT. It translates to CASSRQGWTDTQYF.

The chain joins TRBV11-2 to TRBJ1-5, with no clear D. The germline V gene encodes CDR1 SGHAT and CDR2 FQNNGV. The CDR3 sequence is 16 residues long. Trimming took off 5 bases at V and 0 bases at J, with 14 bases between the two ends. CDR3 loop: CASSTHTEDSNQPQHF. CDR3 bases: TGTGCCAGCAGCACGCATACAGAAGATAGCAATCAGCCCCAGCATTTT. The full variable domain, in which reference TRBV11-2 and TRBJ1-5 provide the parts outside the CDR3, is EAGVAQSPRYKIIEKRQSVAFWCNPISGHATLYWYQQILGQGPKLLIQFQNNGVVDDSQLPKDRFSAERLKGVDSTLKIQPAKLEDSAVYLCASSTHTEDSNQPQHFGDGTRLSIL.

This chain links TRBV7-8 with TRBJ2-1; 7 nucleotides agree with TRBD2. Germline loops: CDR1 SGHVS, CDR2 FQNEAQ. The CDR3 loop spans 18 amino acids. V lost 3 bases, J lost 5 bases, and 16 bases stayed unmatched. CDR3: CASSLNRLAGKWDNEQFF. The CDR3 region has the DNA TGTGCCAGCAGCTTGAATCGACTAGCAGGAAAATGGGACAATGAGCAGTTCTTC.

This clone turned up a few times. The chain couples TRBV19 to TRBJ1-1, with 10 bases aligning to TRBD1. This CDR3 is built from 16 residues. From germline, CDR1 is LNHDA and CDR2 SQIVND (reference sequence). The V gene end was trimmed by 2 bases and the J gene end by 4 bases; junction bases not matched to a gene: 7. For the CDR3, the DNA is TGTGCCAGTAGTATACAGACAGGGGGCATCACCACTGAAGCTTTCTTT. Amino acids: CASSIQTGGITTEAFF.

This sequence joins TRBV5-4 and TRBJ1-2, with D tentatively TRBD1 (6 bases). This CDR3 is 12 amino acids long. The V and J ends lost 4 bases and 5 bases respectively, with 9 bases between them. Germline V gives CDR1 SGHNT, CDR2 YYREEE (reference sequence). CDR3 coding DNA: TGTGCCAGCAGCCCTACAGGGTATGGCTACACCTTC. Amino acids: CASSPTGYGYTF.

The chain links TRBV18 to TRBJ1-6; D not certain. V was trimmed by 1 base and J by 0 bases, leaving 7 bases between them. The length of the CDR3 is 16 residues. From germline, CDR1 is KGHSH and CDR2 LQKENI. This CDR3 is CASSPRLSSYNSPLHF. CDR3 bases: TGTGCCAGCTCACCACGGTTGAGCTCCTATAATTCACCCCTCCACTTT.

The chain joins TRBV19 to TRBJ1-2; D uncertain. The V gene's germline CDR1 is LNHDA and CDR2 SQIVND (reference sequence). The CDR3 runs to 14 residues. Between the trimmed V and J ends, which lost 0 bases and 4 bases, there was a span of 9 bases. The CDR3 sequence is CASSIESGAYGYTF. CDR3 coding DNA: TGTGCCAGTAGTATAGAAAGTGGAGCCTATGGCTACACCTTC.

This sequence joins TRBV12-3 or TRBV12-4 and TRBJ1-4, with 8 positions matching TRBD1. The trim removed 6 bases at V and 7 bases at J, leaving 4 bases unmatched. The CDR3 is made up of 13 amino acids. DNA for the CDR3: TGTGCCAGCAGGGCCGGGACAGGTGAAAAACTGTTTTTT. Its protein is CASRAGTGEKLFF.

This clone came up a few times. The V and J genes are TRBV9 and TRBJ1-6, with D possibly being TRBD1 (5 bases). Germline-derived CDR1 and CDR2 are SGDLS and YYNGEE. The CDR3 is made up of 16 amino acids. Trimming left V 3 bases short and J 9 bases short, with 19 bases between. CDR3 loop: CASSALGGALGSPLHF. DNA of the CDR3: TGTGCCAGCAGCGCCCTGGGAGGGGCCCTGGGTTCACCCCTCCACTTT.

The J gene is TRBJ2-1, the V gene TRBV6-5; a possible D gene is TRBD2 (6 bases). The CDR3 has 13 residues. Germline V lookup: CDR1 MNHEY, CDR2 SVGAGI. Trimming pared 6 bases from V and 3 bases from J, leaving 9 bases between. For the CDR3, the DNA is TGTGCCAGCAGCTGGGGAGGCTACAATGAGCAGTTCTTC. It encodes CASSWGGYNEQFF.

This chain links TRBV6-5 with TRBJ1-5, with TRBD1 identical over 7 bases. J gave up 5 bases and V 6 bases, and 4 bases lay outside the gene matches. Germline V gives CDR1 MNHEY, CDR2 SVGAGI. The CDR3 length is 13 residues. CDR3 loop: CASRGTADQPQHF. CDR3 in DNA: TGTGCCAGCAGGGGGACAGCCGATCAGCCCCAGCATTTT.

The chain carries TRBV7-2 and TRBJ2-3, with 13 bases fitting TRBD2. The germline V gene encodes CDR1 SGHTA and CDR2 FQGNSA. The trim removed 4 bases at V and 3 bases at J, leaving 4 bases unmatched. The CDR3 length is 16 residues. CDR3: CASSSGTSGITDTQYF. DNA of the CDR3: TGTGCCAGCAGCTCCGGGACTAGCGGGATTACAGATACGCAGTATTTT. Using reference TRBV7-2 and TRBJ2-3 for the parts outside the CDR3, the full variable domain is GAGVSQSPSNKVTEKGKDVELRCDPISGHTALYWYRQSLGQGLEFLIYFQGNSAPDKSGLPSDRFSAERTGGSVSTLTIQRTQQEDSAVYLCASSSGTSGITDTQYFGPGTRLTVL.

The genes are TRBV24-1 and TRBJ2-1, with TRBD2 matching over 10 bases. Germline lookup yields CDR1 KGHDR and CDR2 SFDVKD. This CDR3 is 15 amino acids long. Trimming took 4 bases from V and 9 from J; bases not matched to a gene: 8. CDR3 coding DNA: TGTGCCACCAGTGACCCAAAAGCGGGGGGGGCTGAGCAGTTCTTC. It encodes CATSDPKAGGAEQFF.

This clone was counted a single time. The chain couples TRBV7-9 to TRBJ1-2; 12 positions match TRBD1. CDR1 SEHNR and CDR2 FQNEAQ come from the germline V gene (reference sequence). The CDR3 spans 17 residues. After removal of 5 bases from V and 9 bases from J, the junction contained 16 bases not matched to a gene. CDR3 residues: CASSPGTGGKSLWSYTF. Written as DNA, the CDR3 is TGTGCCAGCAGCCCAGGGACAGGGGGCAAGAGTCTATGGAGCTACACCTTC. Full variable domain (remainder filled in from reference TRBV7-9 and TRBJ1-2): DTGVSQNPRHKITKRGQNVTFRCDPISEHNRLYWYRQTLGQGPEFLTYFQNEAQLEKSRLLSDRFSAERPKGSFSTLEIQRTEQGDSAMYLCASSPGTGGKSLWSYTFGSGTRLTVV.

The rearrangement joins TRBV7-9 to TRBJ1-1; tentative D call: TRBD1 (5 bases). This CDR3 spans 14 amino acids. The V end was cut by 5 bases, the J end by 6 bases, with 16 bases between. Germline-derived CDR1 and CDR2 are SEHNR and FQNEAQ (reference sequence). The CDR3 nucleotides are TGTGCCAGCAGCAGTATCGGGGGGAAGGCTGAAGCTTTCTTT. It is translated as CASSSIGGKAEAFF.

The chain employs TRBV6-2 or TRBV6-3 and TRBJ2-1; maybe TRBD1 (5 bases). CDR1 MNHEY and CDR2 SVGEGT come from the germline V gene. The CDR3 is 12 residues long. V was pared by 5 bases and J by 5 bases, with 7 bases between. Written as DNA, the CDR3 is TGTGCCAGCAGTGCAGGGAACAATGAGCAGTTCTTC. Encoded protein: CASSAGNNEQFF.

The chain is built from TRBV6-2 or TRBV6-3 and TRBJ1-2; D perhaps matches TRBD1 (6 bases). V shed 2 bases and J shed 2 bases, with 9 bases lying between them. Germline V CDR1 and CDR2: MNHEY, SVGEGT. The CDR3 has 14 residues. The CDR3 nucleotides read TGTGCCAGCAGTTACCTAGGGGGAAACTATGGCTACACCTTC. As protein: CASSYLGGNYGYTF.

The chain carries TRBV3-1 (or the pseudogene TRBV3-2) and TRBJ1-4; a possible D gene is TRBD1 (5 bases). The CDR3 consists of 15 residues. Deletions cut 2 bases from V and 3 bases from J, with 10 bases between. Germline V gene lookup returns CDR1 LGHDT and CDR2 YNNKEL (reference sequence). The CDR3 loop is CASSQTGGANEKLFF. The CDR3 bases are TGTGCCAGCAGCCAAACGGGGGGGGCTAATGAAAAACTGTTTTTT.

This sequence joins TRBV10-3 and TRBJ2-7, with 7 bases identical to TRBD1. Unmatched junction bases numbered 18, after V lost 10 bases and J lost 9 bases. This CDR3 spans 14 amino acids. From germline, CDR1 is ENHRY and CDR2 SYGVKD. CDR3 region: CATPGPPEAGGQYF. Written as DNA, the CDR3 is TGTGCCACCCCTGGACCTCCGGAGGCAGGGGGGCAGTACTTC.

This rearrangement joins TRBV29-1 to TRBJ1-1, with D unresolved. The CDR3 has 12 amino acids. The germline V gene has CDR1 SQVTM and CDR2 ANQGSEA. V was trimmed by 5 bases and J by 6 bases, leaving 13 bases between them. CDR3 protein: CSVWGTGSEAFF. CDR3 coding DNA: TGCAGCGTTTGGGGTACGGGGTCTGAAGCTTTCTTT.

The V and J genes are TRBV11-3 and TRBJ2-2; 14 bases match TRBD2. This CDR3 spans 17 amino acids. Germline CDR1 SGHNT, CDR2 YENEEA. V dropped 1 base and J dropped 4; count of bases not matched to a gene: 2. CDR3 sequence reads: CASSLAGLAGVTGELFF. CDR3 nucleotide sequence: TGTGCCAGCAGCTTAGCGGGACTAGCGGGAGTCACCGGGGAGCTGTTTTTT.

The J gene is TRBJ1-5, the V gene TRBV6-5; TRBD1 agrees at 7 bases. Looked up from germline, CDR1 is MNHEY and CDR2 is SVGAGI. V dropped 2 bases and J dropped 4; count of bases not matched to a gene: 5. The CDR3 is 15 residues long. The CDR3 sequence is CASSYPGQLNQPQHF. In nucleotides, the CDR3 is TGTGCCAGCAGTTACCCGGGACAGCTTAATCAGCCCCAGCATTTT.

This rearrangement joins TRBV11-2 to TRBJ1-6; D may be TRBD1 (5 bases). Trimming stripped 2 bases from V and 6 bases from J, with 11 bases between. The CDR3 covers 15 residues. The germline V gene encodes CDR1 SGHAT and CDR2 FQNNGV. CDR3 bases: TGTGCCAGCAGCTTACAGGGTTTGAGTAATTCACCCCTCCACTTT. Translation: CASSLQGLSNSPLHF.

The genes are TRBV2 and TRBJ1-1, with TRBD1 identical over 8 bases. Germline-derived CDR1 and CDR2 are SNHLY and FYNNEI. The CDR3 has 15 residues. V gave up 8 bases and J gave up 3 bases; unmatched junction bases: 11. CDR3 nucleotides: TGTGCCAGCTCGCTTGGACAGGGAGTAGACACTGAAGCTTTCTTT. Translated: CASSLGQGVDTEAFF.

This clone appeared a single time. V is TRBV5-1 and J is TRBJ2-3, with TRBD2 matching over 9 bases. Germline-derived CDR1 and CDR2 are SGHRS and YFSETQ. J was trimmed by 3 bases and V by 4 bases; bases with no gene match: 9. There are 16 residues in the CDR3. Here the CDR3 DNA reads TGCGCCAGCAGCGCGGCCCTAGCGGGGAGAACAGATACGCAGTATTTT. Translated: CASSAALAGRTDTQYF.

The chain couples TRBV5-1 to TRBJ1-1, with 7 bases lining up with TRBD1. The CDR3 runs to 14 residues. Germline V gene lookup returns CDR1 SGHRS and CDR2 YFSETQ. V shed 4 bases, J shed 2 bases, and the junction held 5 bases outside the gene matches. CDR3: CASSARQGNTEAFF. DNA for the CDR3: TGCGCCAGCAGCGCTCGACAGGGAAACACTGAAGCTTTCTTT.

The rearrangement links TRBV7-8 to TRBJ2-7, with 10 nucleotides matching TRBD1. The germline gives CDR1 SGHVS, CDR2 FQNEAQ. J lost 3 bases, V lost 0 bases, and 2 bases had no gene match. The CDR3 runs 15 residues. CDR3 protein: CASSLAGQGGYEQYF. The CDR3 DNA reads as TGTGCCAGCAGCTTAGCAGGACAGGGGGGCTACGAGCAGTACTTC. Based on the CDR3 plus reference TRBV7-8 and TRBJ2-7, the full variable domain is GAGVSQSPRYKVAKRGQDVALRCDPISGHVSLFWYQQALGQGPEFLTYFQNEAQLDKSGLPSDRFFAERPEGSVSTLKIQRTQQEDSAVYLCASSLAGQGGYEQYFGPGTRLTVT.

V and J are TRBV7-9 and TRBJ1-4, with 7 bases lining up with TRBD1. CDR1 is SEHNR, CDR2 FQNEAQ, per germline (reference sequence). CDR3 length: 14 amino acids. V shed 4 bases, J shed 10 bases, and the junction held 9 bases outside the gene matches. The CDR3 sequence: CASSYGQAEAKLFF. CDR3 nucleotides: TGTGCCAGCAGCTATGGACAGGCCGAAGCAAAACTGTTTTTT.

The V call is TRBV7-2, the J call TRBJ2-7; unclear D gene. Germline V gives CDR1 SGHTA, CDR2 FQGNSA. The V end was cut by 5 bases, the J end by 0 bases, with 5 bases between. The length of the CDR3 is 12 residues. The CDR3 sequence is CASSESSYEQYF. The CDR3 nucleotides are TGTGCCAGCAGCGAGAGCTCCTACGAGCAGTACTTC. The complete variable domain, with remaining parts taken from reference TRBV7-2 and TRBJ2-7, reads GAGVSQSPSNKVTEKGKDVELRCDPISGHTALYWYRQSLGQGLEFLIYFQGNSAPDKSGLPSDRFSAERTGGSVSTLTIQRTQQEDSAVYLCASSESSYEQYFGPGTRLTVT.

This CDR3 is CAKKDLGQGARYGYTF. As DNA, the CDR3 is TGTGCCAAAAAGGATCTGGGGCAGGGGGCTCGGTATGGCTACACCTTC. The rearrangement links TRBV5-3 to TRBJ1-2; 8 nucleotides agree with TRBD1. TRBV5-3 is given ORF status, its function remaining uncertain. The CDR3 is made up of 16 amino acids. The trim removed 9 bases at V and 5 bases at J, leaving 18 bases unmatched.

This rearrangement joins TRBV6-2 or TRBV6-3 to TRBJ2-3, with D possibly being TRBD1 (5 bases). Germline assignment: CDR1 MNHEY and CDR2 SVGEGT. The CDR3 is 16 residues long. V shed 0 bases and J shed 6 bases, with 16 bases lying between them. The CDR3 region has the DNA TGTGCCAGCAGTTACTCCCGCCAGGGATCAGAGGATACGCAGTATTTT. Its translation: CASSYSRQGSEDTQYF.

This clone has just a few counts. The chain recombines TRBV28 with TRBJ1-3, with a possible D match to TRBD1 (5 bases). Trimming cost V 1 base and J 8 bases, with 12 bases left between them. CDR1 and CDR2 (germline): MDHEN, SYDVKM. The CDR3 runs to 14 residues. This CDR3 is CASSLYRPFDTIYF. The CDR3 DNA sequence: TGTGCCAGCAGTTTATACAGGCCGTTTGACACCATATATTTT.